This T cell receptor beta chain was recovered during a study of blood T cell repertoires in COVID-19. As for the study in general: The United States, Italy and Spain provided the acute and convalescent COVID-19 samples. Sources were T cells, B-cell-depleted T cells, or PBMCs; the material itself was cDNA or gDNA.

Concerning this clone: The sample contains more than one DNA sequence encoding this CDR3.

In the source study's methods: Counts of nucleated cells, estimated from reference gene primer amplification, were obtained. Data came from immunoSEQ multiplex PCR; TCRdb stores just in-frame clones and leaves some out. V and J calls and clone size are given by that table; D and trimming were obtained from the DNA. Found here are a few hundred thousand clones, more than 75% of them singletons; the top ten hold roughly an eighth. Trimming at V came to 1 base and at J to 4 bases, leaving 4 bases not matched to a gene. The CDR3 contains 15 residues. Germline V gene sequence: CDR1 LNHDA, CDR2 SQIVND (reference sequence).

The sequence came from a man at least 80 years old with acute or convalescent COVID-19. The sequencing sample was made of peripheral blood. The chain links TRBV19 to TRBJ1-5; 7 bases match TRBD1. CDR3 nucleotides: TGTGCCAGTAGTATAGTCTCAGGGGGAAATCAGCCCCAGCATTTT. Encoded protein: CASSIVSGGNQPQHF.